The 2 T cell receptor beta chains below come from one sample, sequenced in a study of blood T cell repertoires in COVID-19. Only in-frame clones appear in the TCRdb table, and some are missing; sequencing was by immunoSEQ multiplex PCR. Here the sample spans under 200,000 clones, roughly 83% being singletons. Sequenced material: peripheral blood. The receptors here all came from a human donor in a cohort sampled during active COVID-19.

The chain couples TRBV6-2 or TRBV6-3 to TRBJ2-1; TRBD1 is a possible D gene (5 bases). This CDR3 has 12 residues. CDR1 and CDR2 from the germline V gene are MNHEY and SVGEGT. V was clipped by 6 bases and J by 6 bases, with 9 bases between them. DNA of the CDR3: TGTGCCAGCAGCGTAGGGGTCAATGAGCAGTTCTTC. Its protein is CASSVGVNEQFF.

This clone was observed a few times. This chain joins TRBV19 and TRBJ2-2; D may be TRBD2 (6 bases). Trimming took off 2 bases at V and 4 bases at J, with 11 bases between the two ends. The CDR3 runs to 15 residues. Germline V gene lookup returns CDR1 LNHDA and CDR2 SQIVND (reference sequence). CDR3 coding DNA: TGTGCCAGTAGTATAAGCCTAGCGACCACCGGGGAGCTGTTTTTT. Protein sequence: CASSISLATTGELFF.